A single sample gave rise to the 25 T cell receptor beta chains below, sequenced in a study of CD8+ T cells in alopecia areata. After isolation, RNA underwent reverse transcription to generate cDNA as the sequencing template. The assay was immunoSEQ multiplex PCR, and TCRdb's table has in-frame clones only and misses some. The table shows a few hundred thousand clones, with roughly three fifths occurring only once. The sequenced sample was CD8+ T cells sorted from blood. These TCRs come from a human donor in good health.

The DNA of the CDR3 is TGTGCCAGCAGTTCTACCGGGGCCATCCAAGAGACCCAGTACTTC. Its translation: CASSSTGAIQETQYF. This chain links TRBV27 with TRBJ2-5; either TRBD1 or TRBD2 may supply D (5 bases each). Germline CDR1 is MNHEY and CDR2 is SMNVEV (reference sequence). There are 15 residues in the CDR3. Trimming took off 4 bases at V and 1 base at J, with 13 bases between the two ends.

The rearrangement joins TRBV5-1 to TRBJ1-4; TRBD1 is a possible D gene (5 bases). The germline V gene has CDR1 SGHRS and CDR2 YFSETQ. The CDR3 covers 17 residues. V was trimmed by 4 bases and J by 2 bases, leaving 18 bases between them. DNA for the CDR3: TGCGCCAGCAGCCGGGCGGACACCGAGGCGACTAATGAAAAACTGTTTTTT. Translation: CASSRADTEATNEKLFF.

This clone was counted a few times. V gene TRBV5-5 combines with J gene TRBJ1-5; no reliable D call. The CDR3 is made up of 14 amino acids. The ends were cut back, 0 bases at V and 7 bases at J, with 11 bases in the middle. CDR1 SGHKS and CDR2 YYEKEE come from the germline V gene (reference sequence). The DNA for the CDR3 is TGTGCCAGCAGCTTGGGAGCGGAGTCACAGCCCCAGCATTTT. As protein: CASSLGAESQPQHF. Complete variable domain (other parts from reference TRBV5-5 and TRBJ1-5): DAGVTQSPTHLIKTRGQQVTLRCSPISGHKSVSWYQQVLGQGPQFIFQYYEKEERGRGNFPDRFSARQFPNYSSELNVNALLLGDSALYLCASSLGAESQPQHFGDGTRLSIL.

This sequence joins TRBV20-1 and TRBJ2-7; no clear D gene. CDR3 length equals 11 residues. Germline-derived CDR1 and CDR2 are DFQATT and SNEGSKA (reference sequence). V dropped 3 bases and J dropped 6 bases, with 9 bases sitting between them. The CDR3 DNA is TGCAGTGCTAGGGTCGGCGGCGAGCAGTACTTC. Its translation: CSARVGGEQYF.

J is TRBJ2-1 and V is TRBV29-1; 16 bases are a match to TRBD2. Germline-derived CDR1 and CDR2 are SQVTM and ANQGSEA. V was pared by 6 bases and J by 2 bases, with 7 bases of the junction left unmatched. The CDR3 has 17 amino acids. The CDR3 here is CSVDGTSGGATYNEQFF. The CDR3 nucleotides are TGCAGCGTAGATGGGACTAGCGGGGGGGCCACCTACAATGAGCAGTTCTTC.

The gene calls are TRBV4-1 and TRBJ1-1, with unresolved D. The germline V gene has CDR1 MGHRA and CDR2 YSYEKL. The V gene lost 0 bases and the J gene lost 0 bases, with 8 bases spanning the gap. The CDR3 runs 15 residues. DNA of the CDR3: TGCGCCAGCAGCCAAGAACCCAGCATGAACACTGAAGCTTTCTTT. It encodes CASSQEPSMNTEAFF.

This clone was detected a few times. This chain links TRBV30 with TRBJ2-5; 9 nucleotides align to TRBD2. From germline, CDR1 is GTSNPN and CDR2 SVGIG (reference sequence). CDR3 length: 14 amino acids. J lost 5 bases, V lost 2 bases, and 6 bases had no gene match. The CDR3, as DNA: TGTGCCTGGAGTCCGGCTAGCGGGGCCGAGACCCAGTACTTC. It translates to CAWSPASGAETQYF. The full variable domain, completed using reference TRBV30 and TRBJ2-5, is SQTIHQWPATLVQPVGSPLSLECTVEGTSNPNLYWYRQAAGRGLQLLFYSVGIGQISSEVPQNLSASRPQDRQFILSSKKLLLSDSGFYLCAWSPASGAETQYFGPGTRLLVL.

The chain is built from TRBV27 and TRBJ2-7; D assignment may be TRBD1 or TRBD2 (6 bases each). CDR1 and CDR2 from the germline V gene are MNHEY and SMNVEV (reference sequence). The CDR3 extends over 13 amino acids. Trimming left V 0 bases short and J 6 bases short, with 9 bases between. Here the CDR3 reads CASSLSGGSEQYF. The CDR3 DNA reads as TGTGCCAGCAGTTTATCCGGGGGCAGCGAGCAGTACTTC.

This rearrangement joins TRBV27 to TRBJ2-7; 11 bases line up with TRBD2. The CDR3 is made up of 14 amino acids. J was trimmed by 7 bases and V by 8 bases; bases with no gene match: 10. Germline lookup yields CDR1 MNHEY and CDR2 SMNVEV (reference sequence). CDR3 nucleotides: TGTGCCAGCTCCCCGGGACTAGCGGTGTCAGAGCAGTACTTC. Translating it yields CASSPGLAVSEQYF.

The chain combines TRBV30 with TRBJ2-1; no definite D call. Trimming took off 3 bases at V and 5 bases at J, with 14 bases between the two ends. In germline, CDR1 is GTSNPN, CDR2 SVGIG (reference sequence). CDR3 length: 14 residues. Written as DNA, the CDR3 is TGTGCCTGGAGATGGCAGATATCTGACAATGAGCAGTTCTTC. Amino acid sequence: CAWRWQISDNEQFF.

CDR3 in DNA: TGCGCCAGCAGCTTGGACACTCTCCTCACCTACGAGCAGTACTTC. It codes for CASSLDTLLTYEQYF. The J gene is TRBJ2-7, the V gene TRBV5-1; D unclear. CDR1 and CDR2 (germline): SGHRS, YFSETQ. There are 15 residues in the CDR3. The germline V and J ends were trimmed by 0 bases and 2 bases, with 12 bases remaining between them.

The V gene is TRBV25-1, the J gene TRBJ2-2; D may be TRBD2 (5 bases). The CDR3 length is 15 residues. Germline assignment: CDR1 MGHDK and CDR2 SYGVNS. The V gene lost 3 bases and the J gene lost 6 bases, with 14 bases spanning the gap. The DNA for the CDR3 is TGTGCCAGCAGTGACAGCGGCTTTGGGCCCGGGGAGCTGTTTTTT. Its translation: CASSDSGFGPGELFF.

This clone was seen only a few times. CDR3 protein: CASSLAGATEAFF. CDR3 nucleotides: TGTGCCAGCAGCTTAGCGGGGGCCACTGAAGCTTTCTTT. V and J are TRBV13 and TRBJ1-1; D is possibly TRBD1 (6 bases). Germline values: CDR1 PRHDT, CDR2 FYEKMQ (reference sequence). The V gene lost 1 base and the J gene lost 4 bases, with 7 bases spanning the gap. This CDR3 comprises 13 residues.

The chain uses TRBV29-1 and TRBJ2-1, with D possibly matching TRBD1 (5 bases). CDR3 length equals 11 residues. Germline CDR1 is SQVTM and CDR2 is ANQGSEA. V was pared by 3 bases and J by 8 bases, with 8 bases between. The CDR3 spells CSVDQGYEQFF. The CDR3 nucleotides are TGCAGCGTTGATCAGGGCTATGAGCAGTTCTTC.

V gene TRBV27 combines with J gene TRBJ2-1; TRBD1 matches at 9 bases. The CDR3 loop spans 14 amino acids. The germline gives CDR1 MNHEY, CDR2 SMNVEV (reference sequence). The V gene end was trimmed by 5 bases and the J gene end by 7 bases; junction bases not matched to a gene: 6. The CDR3 DNA reads TGTGCCAGCAGTCACCGGGACAGGGCGAATGAGCAGTTCTTC. This encodes CASSHRDRANEQFF.

The chain recombines TRBV29-1 with TRBJ2-3; the D gene could be TRBD1 or TRBD2 (5 bases each). The CDR3 is 13 residues long. From germline, CDR1 is SQVTM and CDR2 ANQGSEA. Trimming took 6 bases from V and 4 from J, leaving 14 bases between them. Here the CDR3 DNA reads TGCAGCGTGGTGGGACCGGGTGCAGATACGCAGTATTTT. Encoded protein: CSVVGPGADTQYF.

This clone was counted a few times. Other DNA sequences in the same sample also yield this CDR3. The chain combines TRBV15 with TRBJ1-2; D perhaps matches TRBD1 (6 bases). The CDR3 spans 12 residues. V was shortened by 5 bases and J by 7 bases, with 11 bases between the two germline ends. Germline loops: CDR1 LNHNV, CDR2 YYDKDF (reference sequence). CDR3 in amino acids: CATSGGLGGYTF. DNA for the CDR3: TGTGCCACCAGCGGGGGGCTTGGTGGCTACACCTTC.

The chain links TRBV29-1 to TRBJ1-2, with TRBD1 matching 7 bases. V lost 4 bases, J lost 0 bases, and 5 bases stayed unmatched. Germline V gene data show CDR1 as SQVTM and CDR2 as ANQGSEA. The CDR3 has 14 amino acids. CDR3 nucleotides: TGCAGCGTTGTCGGGACAGAGGCTAACTATGGCTACACCTTC. It yields the protein CSVVGTEANYGYTF.

A few counts support this clone. The chain combines TRBV29-1 with TRBJ1-1, with 8 bases fitting TRBD1. The CDR3 contains 13 residues. Germline lookup yields CDR1 SQVTM and CDR2 ANQGSEA. Trimming removed 6 bases from V and 6 bases from J; junction bases left unmatched: 9. Written as DNA, the CDR3 is TGCAGCGTATTCGGGACAGGAGTTCCTGAAGCTTTCTTT. Translation gives CSVFGTGVPEAFF.

The gene calls are TRBV4-1 and TRBJ2-1, with 9 bases lining up with TRBD1. CDR1 and CDR2 (germline): MGHRA, YSYEKL. The CDR3 is 15 residues long. J lost 6 bases, V lost 3 bases, and 6 bases had no gene match. The CDR3 loop is CASSQRDRDLNEQFF. DNA of the CDR3: TGCGCCAGCAGCCAGCGGGACAGGGACCTCAATGAGCAGTTCTTC.

The gene calls are TRBV30 and TRBJ2-5; D ambiguous. Looked up from germline, CDR1 is GTSNPN and CDR2 is SVGIG (reference sequence). The CDR3 consists of 14 residues. Trimming removed 7 bases from V and 1 base from J, with 16 bases in between. CDR3 loop: CASRVRTLQETQYF. CDR3 nucleotides: TGTGCCTCCCGGGTGAGAACCCTCCAAGAGACCCAGTACTTC. The full variable domain, its missing parts supplied by reference TRBV30 and TRBJ2-5, is SQTIHQWPATLVQPVGSPLSLECTVEGTSNPNLYWYRQAAGRGLQLLFYSVGIGQISSEVPQNLSASRPQDRQFILSSKKLLLSDSGFYLCASRVRTLQETQYFGPGTRLLVL.

V and J are TRBV30 and TRBJ2-3; D unclear. The CDR3 spans 14 residues. Per the germline V gene, CDR1 is GTSNPN and CDR2 is SVGIG (reference sequence). V lost 3 bases, J lost 5 bases, and 15 bases lay in between. The CDR3 is CAWREPHLEDTQYF. The CDR3 DNA reads as TGTGCCTGGAGGGAACCCCACCTTGAAGATACGCAGTATTTT.

The chain recombines TRBV7-9 with TRBJ2-5, with TRBD2 matching 7 bases. The CDR3 has 14 amino acids. Germline values: CDR1 SEHNR, CDR2 FQNEAQ (reference sequence). V lost 2 bases to trimming and J lost 1 base; unmatched junction nucleotides: 1. CDR3 protein: CASSLLAVQETQYF. In DNA form, the CDR3 reads TGTGCCAGCAGCTTACTAGCGGTCCAAGAGACCCAGTACTTC.

This clone was found once. This chain joins TRBV6-6 and TRBJ1-2; 8 bases line up with TRBD1. After removal of 4 bases from V and 2 bases from J, the junction contained 9 bases not matched to a gene. Germline loops: CDR1 MNHNY, CDR2 SVGAGI (reference sequence). The CDR3 is made up of 16 amino acids. CDR3 in DNA: TGTGCCAGCAGTTCTCCTGGACAGGGACAGAACTATGGCTACACCTTC. It codes for CASSSPGQGQNYGYTF.

This chain connects TRBV27 to TRBJ1-1; a weak D match, TRBD1 (5 bases). Germline loops: CDR1 MNHEY, CDR2 SMNVEV (reference sequence). V was shortened by 5 bases and J by 4 bases, with 26 bases between the two germline ends. The CDR3 runs 18 residues. The CDR3 DNA reads as TGTGCCAGCAGTCCCCGCGATTCCCGGCCAGGGTTGGTCACTGAAGCTTTCTTT. Its translation: CASSPRDSRPGLVTEAFF.